This TCR beta chain came from a study of CD8 T cells in ankylosing spondylitis. Broader study findings: Significantly higher representation of disease-linked clones was reported for matched ankylosing spondylitis synovial fluid. Several of the motif variants were reported before in synovial fluid and blood from reactive arthritis. Blood of patients with ankylosing spondylitis appeared to be characterized by a TCR beta motif of several highly homologous variants.

The CDR3 sequence is 14 residues long. CDR1 and CDR2 from the germline V gene are LGHNA and YNFKEQ. Trimming stripped 1 base from V and 2 bases from J, with 8 bases between. This clonotype has a count of ten or more. The antigen is unknown. Generation of TCR beta libraries employed quantitative 5'-RACE incorporating molecular barcodes. TCRdb reprocessed the 5' RACE reads via MiXCR and lists one record per CDR3 protein. The profile shows fewer than 550,000 distinct CDR3 sequences, approximately 5.3% of them singletons. Specimen: blood, either unsorted or a sorted T cell fraction (not recorded which). This chain uses TRBV4-2 with TRBJ1-1; D is undetermined. The sequence derives from a male donor with ankylosing spondylitis. The CDR3 nucleotides read TGTGCCAGCAGCCAAGTTGGGGTAAACACTGAAGCTTTCTTT. Its translation is CASSQVGVNTEAFF.